The clone carrying this T cell receptor (beta chain) was seen a handful of times. Its antigen remains unknown. TCRdb processed the 5' RACE reads anew with MiXCR; each CDR3 protein has one entry. The profile shows 470,000 or so distinct CDR3 sequences, roughly 24% of them singletons. The CDR3 runs 13 residues. The ends were cut back, 0 bases at V and 1 base at J, with 5 bases in the middle. In germline, CDR1 is SGDLS, CDR2 YYNGEE. The record originates from a study of identical twins. Points from the study as a whole: An excess of low generation probability was shown by twin-shared out-of-frame alpha sequences.

This sample also belongs to another study, concerning T cells expressing NK-cell markers. Per that paper: The study drew TCR beta repertoires from sorted CD3+CD56+NKG2C+, CD3+CD56+NKG2C- and CD3+CD56-NKG2C+ T cells. Topping the CD3+CD56-NKG2C+ fraction as well were these clonotypes, in a few donors.

The chain joins TRBV9 to TRBJ2-7; D is unclear. The sample consisted of CD4+ T cells sorted from blood. The source of this sequence is a young woman in good health. CDR3 sequence (DNA): TGTGCCAGCAGCGTAGGACCGTCCTACGAGCAGTACTTC. The encoded protein is CASSVGPSYEQYF.